Listed below are T cell receptor beta chains from one sample, sequenced in a study of T cells in pancreatic ductal adenocarcinoma. Clones were sequenced by immunoSEQ multiplex PCR, and TCRdb holds only the in-frame ones, with some missing. Altogether approximately 5,100 clones are present, under 85% being singletons, with the ten largest covering around 7.2%. Sequencing used pancreatic tumor tissue. Receptor source: a human donor with pancreatic ductal adenocarcinoma. The donor label of this sample is uncertain. The CDR3 runs from the conserved cysteine through the conserved F or W. Clone size is stated in some rows and not others, as once, few, many or a class when expanded.

V gene,J gene,clone size,CDR3 protein
TRBV5-6,TRBJ2-1,-,CASSLWGLGYEQFF
TRBV28,TRBJ1-2,-,CASSGPGETNYGYTF
TRBV18,TRBJ1-2,few,CASSGPGQTNYGYTF
TRBV29-1,TRBJ1-2,-,CSVEGGNRGTYTF
TRBV5-1,TRBJ1-4,once,CASSQGQGVIEKLFF
TRBV4-3,TRBJ2-3,-,CASSQDEGQGSSFTDTQYF
TRBV27,TRBJ1-1,-,CASSSRGTEKQGARTEAFF
TRBV7-2,TRBJ2-7,-,CASSAGTGLYEQYF
TRBV19,TRBJ1-2,once,CASSNGTLLFNYGYTF
TRBV19,TRBJ2-1,-,CASSISGGGYNEQFF
TRBV7-2,TRBJ1-1,-,CASSSGGTGAGGTQGEAFF
TRBV6-6,TRBJ2-7,-,CASSYTGSYEQYF
TRBV7-2,TRBJ2-7,-,CASSLDRGSSYEQYF
TRBV7-9,TRBJ2-5,once,CASSLVRDAETQYF
TRBV2,TRBJ2-6,-,CASSETRTGLGSGANVLTF
TRBV5-1,TRBJ2-7,once,CASSLGGGQGYEQYF
TRBV11-2,TRBJ2-1,once,CASSLTGGQGARQFF
TRBV6-5,TRBJ2-3,few,CASSSRGHSTDTQYF
TRBV7-9,TRBJ1-2,-,CASSSGQGGYGYTF
TRBV7-8,TRBJ1-1,few,CASSLEARQVGTEAFF
TRBV19,TRBJ2-7,-,CASSNSRLRTYEQYF
TRBV11-3,TRBJ2-5,-,CASSFDGGPLETQYF
TRBV19,TRBJ2-7,-,CASSINVGGYEQYF
TRBV27,TRBJ1-1,-,CASSLYRGVGTEAFF
TRBV18,TRBJ1-5,-,CASSPEGTGDMTQHF
TRBV27,TRBJ1-2,-,CASSLSGGTGAGYGYTF
TRBV10-1,TRBJ1-4,-,CASSAGTAGEKLFF
TRBV6-5,TRBJ1-1,-,CASSVGTGYDTEAFF
TRBV10-3,TRBJ2-7,-,CAISDSPSYEQYF
TRBV7-9,TRBJ2-7,-,CASSLPPVPISYEQYF